These 15 T cell receptor beta chains originate from one sample sequenced in a study of blood T cells in healthy people across ages. Primed by a sample-barcoded 5' primer and a J-beta primer mix, a second PCR proceeded for about 6 to 11 cycles. TCRdb reanalysed the 5' RACE reads using MiXCR and keeps one entry per CDR3 protein. Of fewer than 2 million distinct CDR3 sequences listed, about 39% are singletons. The source material was blood. All receptors derive from a human donor in good health.

This sequence joins TRBV4-3 and TRBJ1-5; a possible D gene is TRBD1 (6 bases). There are 15 residues in the CDR3. Germline V gene data show CDR1 as LGHNA and CDR2 as YSLEER. The germline V and J ends were trimmed by 0 bases and 14 bases, with 20 bases remaining between them. CDR3 coding DNA: TGCGCCAGCAGCCAAGATGAAGCAGGGGAAACCTACGAGCATTTT. Translated, it gives CASSQDEAGETYEHF.

The V gene is TRBV29-1, the J gene TRBJ1-1; 8 nucleotides align to TRBD1. Trimming at V came to 4 bases and at J to 2 bases, leaving 9 bases not matched to a gene. The CDR3 loop spans 15 amino acids. In germline, CDR1 is SQVTM, CDR2 ANQGSEA. The CDR3 reads CSVATGVMANTEAFF. The CDR3 DNA follows: TGCAGCGTTGCGACAGGGGTCATGGCTAACACTGAAGCTTTCTTT.

This chain uses TRBV24-1 with TRBJ2-1, with D unclear. The DNA end lines up better with TRBJ2-7; the J call may be wrong. The CDR3 contains 13 residues. Germline CDR1 KGHDR, CDR2 SFDVKD. The DNA for the CDR3 is TGTGCCACCAGTGACGTACACTACAATGAGCAGTACTTC. Protein product: CATSDVHYNEQYF.

J is TRBJ2-5 and V is TRBV5-6; possible D gene TRBD2, 5 bases. V was pared by 5 bases and J by 5 bases, with 13 bases between. Germline values: CDR1 SGHDT, CDR2 YYEEEE. The CDR3 length is 13 residues. The CDR3 sequence: CASRGRTGETQYF. The CDR3 DNA sequence: TGTGCCAGCAGGGGCCGCACGGGGGAGACCCAGTACTTC.

In this sample, this clonotype turned up a few times. The gene calls are TRBV5-1 and TRBJ2-5, with a tentative D call TRBD1 (5 bases). Trimming left V 0 bases short and J 5 bases short, with 23 bases between. The CDR3 runs to 18 residues. Per the germline V gene, CDR1 is SGHRS and CDR2 is YFSETQ. CDR3 coding DNA: TGCGCCAGCAGCTTGGAAGGGGTGACACTCCTTGCGAGGGAGACCCAGTACTTC. It yields the protein CASSLEGVTLLARETQYF. Full variable domain (remainder filled in from reference TRBV5-1 and TRBJ2-5): KAGVTQTPRYLIKTRGQQVTLSCSPISGHRSVSWYQQTPGQGLQFLFEYFSETQRNKGNFPGRFSGRQFSNSRSEMNVSTLELGDSALYLCASSLEGVTLLARETQYFGPGTRLLVL.

Written as DNA, the CDR3 is TGCAGCGTTGCCCCCGGGACAGGGGGTTGGGAGACCCAGTACTTC. It codes for CSVAPGTGGWETQYF. The J gene is TRBJ2-5, the V gene TRBV29-1, with 11 bases matching TRBD1. This CDR3 is 15 amino acids long. Per germline, CDR1 SQVTM and CDR2 ANQGSEA. V was clipped by 4 bases and J by 5 bases; unmatched bases: 9.

This clonotype was seen more than once but under ten times. Compared with germline, one end of the junction differs, possibly owing to a read error. This sequence joins TRBV2 and TRBJ1-6; D not certain. The CDR3 is 13 amino acids. Per the germline V gene, CDR1 is SNHLY and CDR2 is FYNNEI. The CDR3 DNA follows: TGTGCCGGCAGTTCCCGTGCCAATTCACCCCTCCACTTT. It translates to CAGSSRANSPLHF.

This chain joins TRBV7-2 and TRBJ2-5; 9 nucleotides match TRBD1. Germline CDR1 SGHTA, CDR2 FQGNSA. The ends lost 6 bases at V and 5 bases at J; junction bases unmatched: 10. The CDR3 has 15 residues. The CDR3 loop reads CASSYDRGDWETQYF. The DNA of the CDR3 is TGTGCCAGCAGTTACGACAGGGGGGATTGGGAGACCCAGTACTTC.

This sequence joins TRBV7-9 and TRBJ1-6, with D perhaps matching TRBD1 (6 bases). V lost 6 bases to trimming and J lost 12 bases, with 15 bases between them. The CDR3 is made up of 13 amino acids. From germline, CDR1 is SEHNR and CDR2 FQNEAQ (reference sequence). CDR3 sequence reads: CASRQFEGEPLHF. The CDR3 DNA reads TGTGCCAGCAGACAATTCGAGGGGGAACCCCTCCACTTT. Complete variable domain (other parts from reference TRBV7-9 and TRBJ1-6): DTGVSQNPRHKITKRGQNVTFRCDPISEHNRLYWYRQTLGQGPEFLTYFQNEAQLEKSRLLSDRFSAERPKGSFSTLEIQRTEQGDSAMYLCASRQFEGEPLHFGNGTRLTVT.

This clonotype came up a few times. Compared with germline, one end of the junction differs, possibly owing to a read error. The chain's CDR3 is CASSYSGGDNEQFF. In DNA, the CDR3 is TGTGCTAGCAGTTACTCCGGCGGGGACAATGAGCAGTTCTTC. The chain couples TRBV6-2 or TRBV6-3 to TRBJ2-1, with D perhaps matching TRBD2 (6 bases). The CDR3 spans 14 residues. Germline-derived CDR1 and CDR2 are MNHEY and SVGEGT.

The chain uses TRBV20-1 and TRBJ2-1; 11 bases agree with TRBD2. V trimming: 1 base; J trimming: 6 bases; junction bases outside the gene matches: 8. Germline loops: CDR1 DFQATT, CDR2 SNEGSKA (reference sequence). The CDR3 runs 16 residues. CDR3 region: CSARGAVAGGPNEQFF. The CDR3 region has the DNA TGCAGTGCTAGAGGGGCCGTAGCGGGGGGGCCCAATGAGCAGTTCTTC.

The CDR3 is CSARDSGLAGAIYEQYF. CDR3 in DNA: TGCAGTGCTAGAGACTCAGGACTAGCGGGGGCCATATACGAGCAGTACTTC. The chain recombines TRBV20-1 with TRBJ2-7; 13 bases line up with TRBD2. Germline V gene sequence: CDR1 DFQATT, CDR2 SNEGSKA (reference sequence). Trimming took 0 bases from V and 4 from J; bases not matched to a gene: 9. The CDR3 is 17 residues long.

This rearrangement joins TRBV28 to TRBJ2-7, with D perhaps matching TRBD1 (5 bases). CDR1 MDHEN and CDR2 SYDVKM come from the germline V gene. The CDR3 length is 16 residues. Deletions cut 6 bases from V and 6 bases from J, with 24 bases between. As DNA, the CDR3 is TGTGCCAGCAGCTCCACAGGAACCCACCTTCGCGCCGAGCAGTACTTC. Translation: CASSSTGTHLRAEQYF.

The chain is built from TRBV12-3 or TRBV12-4 and TRBJ1-4; the D gene is possibly TRBD1 (6 bases). Trimming cost V 5 bases and J 8 bases, with 15 bases left between them. The CDR3 is 14 residues long. CDR3 region: CASSPQLRGEKLFF. In nucleotides, the CDR3 is TGTGCCAGCAGTCCCCAGCTTAGGGGGGAAAAACTGTTTTTT.

The V gene is TRBV21-1, the J gene TRBJ1-2; the table's D call of TRBD1 was not tested on the DNA. TRBV21-1 is tagged as a pseudogene. The CDR3 is 21 residues long. The CDR3 region has the DNA TGTGCCAGCAGCACAAATTTGAGCCGGGAGGCAGGGGGTCTGGGTAACTATGGCTACACCTTC. Amino acid sequence: CASSTNLSREAGGLGNYGYTF.